Following are 11 T cell receptor beta chains from one sample sequenced in a study of lymphopenia after photon versus proton radiotherapy. The data were produced by immunoSEQ multiplex PCR, yet TCRdb's version contains in-frame clones alone and is incomplete. The table has some 64,000 clones, roughly 87% seen once. Sequencing used peripheral blood, obtained from a patient treated with proton-based radiotherapy. The receptors shown here come from a man aged 80 or over with esophageal cancer.

This clone was detected once. The V and J genes are TRBV27 and TRBJ2-5; either TRBD1 or TRBD2 may supply D (5 bases each). V lost 7 bases and J 5 bases, leaving 8 bases between the germline ends. CDR3 size: 11 residues. Germline CDR1 MNHEY, CDR2 SMNVEV (reference sequence). This CDR3 is CASIGDETQYF. CDR3 sequence (DNA): TGTGCCAGCATTGGGGACGAGACCCAGTACTTC.

The chain is built from TRBV5-1 and TRBJ1-6, with a weak D call TRBD1 (5 bases). From germline, CDR1 is SGHRS and CDR2 YFSETQ. CDR3 length equals 16 residues. Trimming left V 0 bases short and J 6 bases short, with 13 bases between. The CDR3 coding sequence is TGCGCCAGCAGCTTGGGGGGCAGGGAAAGTAATTCACCCCTCCACTTT. This translates into CASSLGGRESNSPLHF.

The chain joins TRBV5-5 to TRBJ2-1, with TRBD1 matching 8 bases. V was clipped by 4 bases and J by 9 bases; unmatched bases: 12. Germline V gene sequence: CDR1 SGHKS, CDR2 YYEKEE (reference sequence). The CDR3 runs to 15 residues. In DNA, the CDR3 is TGTGCCAGCAGCGCCGGGACAGGTGGGTATGGTGAGCAGTTCTTC. Its translation: CASSAGTGGYGEQFF.

The chain employs TRBV19 and TRBJ1-1, with TRBD1 as a possible D gene (6 bases). This CDR3 comprises 13 residues. Trimming pared 1 base from V and 11 bases from J, leaving 14 bases between. Germline CDR1 LNHDA, CDR2 SQIVND (reference sequence). The CDR3 coding sequence is TGTGCCAGTAGTATAGCAGGACAGCTCGGGGCTTTCTTT. It encodes CASSIAGQLGAFF. The full variable domain, its missing parts supplied by reference TRBV19 and TRBJ1-1, is DGGITQSPKYLFRKEGQNVTLSCEQNLNHDAMYWYRQDPGQGLRLIYYSQIVNDFQKGDIAEGYSVSREKKESFPLTVTSAQKNPTAFYLCASSIAGQLGAFFGQGTRLTVV.

The gene calls are TRBV6-4 and TRBJ1-1; weak D call: TRBD1 (5 bases). Germline CDR1 reads MRHNA; CDR2 reads SNTAGT. Trimming left V 3 bases short and J 1 base short, with 6 bases between. The CDR3 loop spans 13 amino acids. The CDR3 nucleotides are TGTGCCAGCAGTGAAGACAGGAACACTGAAGCTTTCTTT. Amino acids: CASSEDRNTEAFF.

CDR3: CASSQGDPRTDTQYF. The CDR3 DNA reads TGCGCCAGCAGCCAGGGGGACCCACGGACTGATACGCAGTATTTT. The chain combines TRBV5-1 with TRBJ2-3; 7 nucleotides agree with TRBD1. The CDR3 spans 15 residues. Germline V gene data show CDR1 as SGHRS and CDR2 as YFSETQ. V was pared by 4 bases and J by 6 bases, with 11 bases of the junction left unmatched.

The chain employs TRBV16 and TRBJ1-2; D unresolved. Germline assignment: CDR1 KGHSY and CDR2 FQNENV. This CDR3 has 14 residues. Between the trimmed V and J ends, which lost 0 bases and 4 bases, there was a span of 9 bases. CDR3 DNA: TGTGCCAGCAGCCAATCTAACAGCCCCTATGGCTACACCTTC. It specifies CASSQSNSPYGYTF.

In its sample, this clone was seen once. The chain has TRBV6-6 and TRBJ1-1; 8 bases align to TRBD1. Germline V gene data show CDR1 as MNHNY and CDR2 as SVGAGI (reference sequence). Trimming cost V 2 bases and J 6 bases; bases outside gene matches: 11. CDR3 size: 16 residues. CDR3: CASSYPTGTGRSEAFF. The CDR3, as DNA: TGTGCCAGCAGTTACCCCACCGGGACAGGAAGGTCTGAAGCTTTCTTT.

V and J are TRBV29-1 and TRBJ1-1, with D possibly TRBD1 on 6 matching bases. V lost 6 bases and J lost 6, with 14 bases in between. CDR3 length equals 12 residues. Germline-derived CDR1 and CDR2 are SQVTM and ANQGSEA. In DNA form, the CDR3 reads TGCAGCGTAGAGGACAGTGAACCTGAAGCTTTCTTT. Translating it yields CSVEDSEPEAFF.

The CDR3 protein is CAWRLSGDTQYF. CDR3 DNA: TGTGCCTGGAGACTTTCAGGGGATACGCAGTATTTT. The chain joins TRBV30 to TRBJ2-3, with D perhaps matching TRBD1 (5 bases). Germline CDR1 reads GTSNPN; CDR2 reads SVGIG (reference sequence). Trimming shortened V by 3 bases and J by 6 bases, and 10 bases separated the two germline ends. The CDR3 totals 12 residues. The full variable domain, with the rest looked up from reference TRBV30 and TRBJ2-3, is SQTIHQWPATLVQPVGSPLSLECTVEGTSNPNLYWYRQAAGRGLQLLFYSVGIGQISSEVPQNLSASRPQDRQFILSSKKLLLSDSGFYLCAWRLSGDTQYFGPGTRLTVL.

The chain combines TRBV18 with TRBJ1-2, with D possibly matching TRBD1 (5 bases). Trimming removed 4 bases at V and 4 bases at J, with 22 bases between. Germline V CDR1 and CDR2: KGHSH, LQKENI. The CDR3 consists of 17 residues. CDR3 sequence: CASSLSGTLTLRYGYTF. The DNA for the CDR3 is TGTGCCAGCTCACTATCCGGGACTTTGACACTCCGCTATGGCTACACCTTC.